A selection of T cell receptor beta chains follows, all from one sample in a study of HIV-infected children after antiretroviral therapy interruption. One entry per CDR3 protein, called by TCRdb with MiXCR from the 3' RACE reads. The sample has about 83,000 distinct CDR3 sequences, roughly 6.7% seen once. Sample: CD45RA+ CD4+ T cells from PBMCs, pooled from several time points, taken from a donor given antiretroviral therapy, either interrupted or continuous. Receptor source: a pool of human donors with HIV. Both conserved end residues are part of each CDR3. A D gene is named only where the DNA matches it firmly. Where a row states a size, it is once, few, many or the class of an expanded clone; other rows omit it.

cdr3_aa: CASRRTTNTDTQYF; cdr3_nt: TGCGCCAGCAGGCGGACTACCAACACAGATACGCAGTATTTT; clone_size: many; v_call: TRBV4-1; j_call: TRBJ2-3; d_call: NA
cdr3_aa: CASSGKRNTEAFF; cdr3_nt: TGCGCCAGCAGTGGGAAGAGAAACACTGAAGCTTTCTTT; clone_size: many; v_call: TRBV5-1; j_call: TRBJ1-1; d_call: NA
cdr3_aa: CSVEGRTGGHEQYF; cdr3_nt: TGCAGCGTTGAGGGAAGGACAGGGGGTCACGAGCAGTACTTC; clone_size: many; v_call: TRBV29-1; j_call: TRBJ2-7; d_call: TRBD1
cdr3_aa: CASSSGLDASYEQYF; cdr3_nt: TGTGCCAGCAGCTCCGGACTCGATGCCTCCTACGAGCAGTACTTC; clone_size: few; v_call: TRBV7-2; j_call: TRBJ2-7; d_call: NA
cdr3_aa: CASGSQLTGSNQPQHF; cdr3_nt: TGTGCTAGTGGTTCACAGTTGACAGGAAGCAATCAGCCCCAGCATTTT; clone_size: many; v_call: TRBV12-5; j_call: TRBJ1-5; d_call: NA
cdr3_aa: CSARDQKGSGANVLTF; cdr3_nt: TGCAGTGCTAGAGATCAAAAGGGCTCTGGGGCCAACGTCCTGACTTTC; clone_size: NA; v_call: TRBV20-1; j_call: TRBJ2-6; d_call: NA
cdr3_aa: CASKQGPNERLFF; cdr3_nt: TGTGCTAGCAAACAGGGGCCCAACGAAAGATTATTTTTC; clone_size: few; v_call: TRBV15; j_call: TRBJ1-4; d_call: TRBD1
cdr3_aa: CASSIRLAGVSYNEQFF; cdr3_nt: TGTGCCAGTAGTATACGGCTAGCGGGAGTCTCCTACAATGAGCAGTTCTTC; clone_size: many; v_call: TRBV19; j_call: TRBJ2-1; d_call: TRBD2
cdr3_aa: CASSLKGGNTEAFF; cdr3_nt: TGTGCCAGCAGCTTAAAAGGGGGGAACACTGAAGCTTTCTTT; clone_size: many; v_call: TRBV7-8; j_call: TRBJ1-1; d_call: NA
cdr3_aa: CASSLPDRGPNTEAFF; cdr3_nt: TGTGCCAGCAGCTTACCGGATCGGGGCCCGAACACTGAAGCTTTCTTT; clone_size: many; v_call: TRBV7-9; j_call: TRBJ1-1; d_call: NA
cdr3_aa: CASSLTGSNQPQHF; cdr3_nt: TGTGCCAGTTCCTTGACAGGTAGCAATCAGCCCCAGCATTTT; clone_size: many; v_call: TRBV19; j_call: TRBJ1-5; d_call: NA
cdr3_aa: CSVVGQLAKNIQYF; cdr3_nt: TGCAGCGTTGTAGGACAACTAGCCAAAAACATTCAGTACTTC; clone_size: few; v_call: TRBV29-1; j_call: TRBJ2-4; d_call: NA
cdr3_aa: CASNREPTDTQYF; cdr3_nt: TGCGCCAGCAACAGGGAACCCACAGATACGCAGTATTTT; clone_size: many; v_call: TRBV5-1; j_call: TRBJ2-3; d_call: NA
cdr3_aa: CASSYSGQGYGYTF; cdr3_nt: TGTGCCAGCAGTTATTCAGGGCAAGGCTATGGCTACACCTTC; clone_size: many; v_call: TRBV6-5; j_call: TRBJ1-2; d_call: NA
cdr3_aa: CASRRAGYQPQHF; cdr3_nt: TGTGCCAGCAGGCGAGCAGGGTATCAGCCCCAGCATTTT; clone_size: NA; v_call: TRBV12-3/TRBV12-4; j_call: TRBJ1-5; d_call: NA
cdr3_aa: CSARVSSGSTDTQYF; cdr3_nt: TGCAGTGCTAGAGTGTCTAGCGGATCCACAGATACGCAGTATTTT; clone_size: many; v_call: TRBV20-1; j_call: TRBJ2-3; d_call: TRBD2
cdr3_aa: CASGDAGANTEVFF; cdr3_nt: TGTGCCAGCGGTGATGCCGGTGCAAACACAGAAGTCTTCTTT; clone_size: many; v_call: TRBV6-6; j_call: TRBJ1-1; d_call: NA
cdr3_aa: CASSYWTTRFNEQFF; cdr3_nt: TGTGCCAGCAGTTACTGGACAACTCGCTTCAATGAGCAGTTCTTC; clone_size: many; v_call: TRBV6-5; j_call: TRBJ2-1; d_call: NA
cdr3_aa: CASRGTGVSEQYF; cdr3_nt: TGTGCCAGCAGGGGGACAGGGGTATCCGAGCAGTACTTC; clone_size: many; v_call: TRBV2; j_call: TRBJ2-7; d_call: TRBD1
cdr3_aa: CASSQSRAEQYF; cdr3_nt: TGTGCCAGCAGCCAAAGTAGGGCCGAGCAGTACTTC; clone_size: many; v_call: TRBV3-1; j_call: TRBJ2-7; d_call: NA
cdr3_aa: CASSKRASGENDEQFF; cdr3_nt: TGTGCCAGCAGCAAAAGGGCTAGCGGGGAGAACGATGAGCAGTTCTTC; clone_size: many; v_call: TRBV7-3; j_call: TRBJ2-1; d_call: TRBD2
cdr3_aa: CASSFAGGAGEKLFF; cdr3_nt: TGTGCCAGCAGCTTCGCGGGGGGCGCAGGTGAAAAACTGTTTTTT; clone_size: NA; v_call: TRBV11-2; j_call: TRBJ1-4; d_call: NA
cdr3_aa: CATSRAGDYGYTF; cdr3_nt: TGTGCCACCAGCAGAGCCGGAGACTATGGCTACACCTTC; clone_size: many; v_call: TRBV15; j_call: TRBJ1-2; d_call: NA
cdr3_aa: CASSIKSEAFF; cdr3_nt: TGTGCCAGCAGCATTAAATCTGAAGCTTTCTTT; clone_size: many; v_call: TRBV7-9; j_call: TRBJ1-1; d_call: NA
cdr3_aa: CASHRLAGATQYF; cdr3_nt: TGTGCCAGCCACAGACTAGCGGGCGCGACCCAGTACTTC; clone_size: few; v_call: TRBV28; j_call: TRBJ2-5; d_call: TRBD2
cdr3_aa: CASSHETRAGGQFF; cdr3_nt: TGTGCCAGCAGTCACGAGACTAGAGCGGGAGGGCAGTTCTTC; clone_size: many; v_call: TRBV6-2/TRBV6-3; j_call: TRBJ2-1; d_call: TRBD2
cdr3_aa: CASAAVIDEQFF; cdr3_nt: TGTGCCAGCGCTGCTGTCATCGATGAGCAGTTCTTC; clone_size: NA; v_call: TRBV12-3/TRBV12-4; j_call: TRBJ2-1; d_call: NA
cdr3_aa: CSASRDWTGELFF; cdr3_nt: TGCAGTGCTAGCCGGGACTGGACCGGGGAGCTGTTTTTT; clone_size: NA; v_call: TRBV20-1; j_call: TRBJ2-2; d_call: NA
cdr3_aa: CASSTLAGGSYNEQFF; cdr3_nt: TGTGCCAGTAGTACGCTAGCGGGGGGCTCCTACAATGAGCAGTTCTTC; clone_size: many; v_call: TRBV19; j_call: TRBJ2-1; d_call: TRBD2
cdr3_aa: CASRASRWGTPDNEQFF; cdr3_nt: TGTGCCAGCAGAGCGTCAAGGTGGGGAACCCCAGACAATGAGCAGTTCTTC; clone_size: many; v_call: TRBV12-3/TRBV12-4; j_call: TRBJ2-1; d_call: NA
cdr3_aa: CASSQRQYNEQFF; cdr3_nt: TGTGCCAGCAGCCAGAGACAGTACAATGAGCAGTTCTTC; clone_size: few; v_call: TRBV3-1; j_call: TRBJ2-1; d_call: NA
cdr3_aa: CASRDSYEQYF; cdr3_nt: TGCGCCAGCCGGGACTCTTACGAGCAGTACTTC; clone_size: few; v_call: TRBV5-1; j_call: TRBJ2-7; d_call: NA
cdr3_aa: CASSGGVAGNTIYF; cdr3_nt: TGTGCCAGCAGTGGAGGTGTGGCTGGAAACACCATATATTTT; clone_size: many; v_call: TRBV25-1; j_call: TRBJ1-3; d_call: NA
cdr3_aa: CASSMPPTGPGQPQHF; cdr3_nt: TGTGCCAGCAGCATGCCCCCTACAGGGCCGGGCCAGCCCCAGCATTTT; clone_size: many; v_call: TRBV11-3; j_call: TRBJ1-5; d_call: NA
cdr3_aa: CASMGGNYGYTF; cdr3_nt: TGTGCCAGCATGGGGGGAAACTATGGCTACACCTTC; clone_size: many; v_call: TRBV5-6; j_call: TRBJ1-2; d_call: NA
cdr3_aa: CASRVWGNQPQHF; cdr3_nt: TGTGCCAGCAGGGTCTGGGGCAATCAGCCCCAGCATTTT; clone_size: many; v_call: TRBV12-3/TRBV12-4; j_call: TRBJ1-5; d_call: NA
cdr3_aa: CASSSGTHYNEQFF; cdr3_nt: TGTGCCAGCAGCTCCGGGACACATTACAATGAGCAGTTCTTC; clone_size: NA; v_call: TRBV7-3; j_call: TRBJ2-1; d_call: NA
cdr3_aa: CSVGGYGYTF; cdr3_nt: TGCAGCGTTGGAGGTTATGGCTACACCTTC; clone_size: NA; v_call: TRBV29-1; j_call: TRBJ1-2; d_call: NA
cdr3_aa: CSALGQGGYEQYF; cdr3_nt: TGCAGTGCTCTTGGACAGGGGGGGTACGAGCAGTACTTC; clone_size: many; v_call: TRBV20-1; j_call: TRBJ2-7; d_call: TRBD1
cdr3_aa: CASILTREGTDTQYF; cdr3_nt: TGCGCCAGCATACTGACCCGGGAGGGGACAGATACGCAGTATTTT; clone_size: many; v_call: TRBV23-1; j_call: TRBJ2-3; d_call: TRBD2
cdr3_aa: CATSDSRNSPKNIQYF; cdr3_nt: TGTGCCACCAGTGATTCGAGGAATTCTCCCAAAAACATTCAGTACTTC; clone_size: many; v_call: TRBV24-1; j_call: TRBJ2-4; d_call: NA
cdr3_aa: CASSLVPAGVTDTQYF; cdr3_nt: TGTGCCAGCAGCTTAGTCCCAGCGGGGGTCACAGATACGCAGTATTTT; clone_size: many; v_call: TRBV11-3; j_call: TRBJ2-3; d_call: TRBD2
cdr3_aa: CASSVAPLGLDGYTF; cdr3_nt: TGTGCCAGCAGCGTAGCCCCACTGGGGTTGGATGGCTACACCTTC; clone_size: many; v_call: TRBV9; j_call: TRBJ1-2; d_call: NA
cdr3_aa: CSARDPGRAGELFF; cdr3_nt: TGCAGTGCTAGAGATCCAGGGCGGGCCGGGGAGCTGTTTTTT; clone_size: many; v_call: TRBV20-1; j_call: TRBJ2-2; d_call: NA
cdr3_aa: CASSLQPAGVANYGYTF; cdr3_nt: TGTGCCAGCAGTTTACAACCCGCCGGGGTGGCTAACTATGGCTACACCTTC; clone_size: many; v_call: TRBV27; j_call: TRBJ1-2; d_call: NA
cdr3_aa: CASRPQVVPSEQYF; cdr3_nt: TGTGCCAGCAGACCGCAGGTGGTTCCCTCTGAGCAGTACTTC; clone_size: few; v_call: TRBV27; j_call: TRBJ2-7; d_call: NA
cdr3_aa: CASSYVSGGADTQYF; cdr3_nt: TGTGCCAGCAGTTACGTCAGCGGGGGGGCTGATACGCAGTATTTT; clone_size: many; v_call: TRBV6-5; j_call: TRBJ2-3; d_call: TRBD2
cdr3_aa: CASSLVPAGGPSEQFF; cdr3_nt: TGTGCCAGCAGCTTGGTGCCAGCGGGGGGGCCCAGTGAGCAGTTCTTC; clone_size: many; v_call: TRBV6-1; j_call: TRBJ2-1; d_call: TRBD2
cdr3_aa: CASSTGTGRYEQYF; cdr3_nt: TGCGCCAGCAGTACCGGGACAGGGAGGTACGAGCAGTACTTC; clone_size: NA; v_call: TRBV10-2; j_call: TRBJ2-7; d_call: TRBD1
cdr3_aa: CASSLGQVEGGTEAFF; cdr3_nt: TGTGCCAGCAGCTTAGGTCAGGTGGAGGGGGGCACTGAAGCTTTCTTT; clone_size: few; v_call: TRBV7-6; j_call: TRBJ1-1; d_call: NA
cdr3_aa: CAWSVAGLGGTQYF; cdr3_nt: TGTGCCTGGAGTGTGGCAGGGTTAGGGGGTACGCAGTATTTT; clone_size: few; v_call: TRBV30; j_call: TRBJ2-3; d_call: NA
cdr3_aa: CAIRRGQGPLDTQYF; cdr3_nt: TGTGCCATCAGGCGGGGACAGGGGCCCCTAGATACGCAGTATTTT; clone_size: many; v_call: TRBV10-3; j_call: TRBJ2-3; d_call: TRBD1
cdr3_aa: CASSLGTGISDTQYF; cdr3_nt: TGTGCTAGCAGCTTGGGGACAGGGATATCAGATACGCAGTATTTT; clone_size: few; v_call: TRBV7-7; j_call: TRBJ2-3; d_call: TRBD1
cdr3_aa: CASSFGETTREQYF; cdr3_nt: TGTGCCAGCAGCTTCGGGGAAACTACCCGCGAGCAGTACTTC; clone_size: few; v_call: TRBV5-4; j_call: TRBJ2-7; d_call: NA